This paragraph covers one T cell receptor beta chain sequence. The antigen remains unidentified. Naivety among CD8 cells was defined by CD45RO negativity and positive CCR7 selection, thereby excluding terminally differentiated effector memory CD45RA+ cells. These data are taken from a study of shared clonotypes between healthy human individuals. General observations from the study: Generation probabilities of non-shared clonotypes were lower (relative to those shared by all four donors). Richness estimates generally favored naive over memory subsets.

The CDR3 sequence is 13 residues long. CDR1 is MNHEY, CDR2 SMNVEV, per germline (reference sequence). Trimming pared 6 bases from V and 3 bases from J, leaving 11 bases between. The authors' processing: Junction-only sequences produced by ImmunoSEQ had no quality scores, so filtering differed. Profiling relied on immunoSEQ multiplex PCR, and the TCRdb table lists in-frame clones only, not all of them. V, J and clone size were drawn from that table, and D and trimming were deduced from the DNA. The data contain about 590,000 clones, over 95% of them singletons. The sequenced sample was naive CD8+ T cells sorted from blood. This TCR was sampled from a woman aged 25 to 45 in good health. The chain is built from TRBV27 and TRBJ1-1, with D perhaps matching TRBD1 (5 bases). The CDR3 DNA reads TGTGCCAGCAGCCCGGGGCGGTACACTGAAGCTTTCTTT. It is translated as CASSPGRYTEAFF.